The sequence of this T cell receptor (beta chain) was determined in a study of cytomegalovirus exposure and HLA in healthy donors. This CDR3 is 19 amino acids long. The V gene end was trimmed by 4 bases and the J gene end by 1 base; junction bases not matched to a gene: 14. Germline CDR1 reads SGHKS; CDR2 reads YYEKEE (reference sequence). The primer mix had 60 Vbeta and 13 Jbeta primers. Clones were sequenced by immunoSEQ multiplex PCR, and TCRdb holds only the in-frame ones, with some missing. The sample includes 150,000 to 200,000 clones, 60% to 80% of them seen just once. The chain has TRBV5-5 and TRBJ1-4, with 9 bases identical to TRBD1. Sequencing input: PBMCs. The TCR originated in a man in his forties in good health and CMV-seronegative. Here the CDR3 DNA reads TGTGCCAGCAGCACTAGACAGGGGGTAACGAGGGGAACTAATGAAAAACTGTTTTTT. It translates to CASSTRQGVTRGTNEKLFF.